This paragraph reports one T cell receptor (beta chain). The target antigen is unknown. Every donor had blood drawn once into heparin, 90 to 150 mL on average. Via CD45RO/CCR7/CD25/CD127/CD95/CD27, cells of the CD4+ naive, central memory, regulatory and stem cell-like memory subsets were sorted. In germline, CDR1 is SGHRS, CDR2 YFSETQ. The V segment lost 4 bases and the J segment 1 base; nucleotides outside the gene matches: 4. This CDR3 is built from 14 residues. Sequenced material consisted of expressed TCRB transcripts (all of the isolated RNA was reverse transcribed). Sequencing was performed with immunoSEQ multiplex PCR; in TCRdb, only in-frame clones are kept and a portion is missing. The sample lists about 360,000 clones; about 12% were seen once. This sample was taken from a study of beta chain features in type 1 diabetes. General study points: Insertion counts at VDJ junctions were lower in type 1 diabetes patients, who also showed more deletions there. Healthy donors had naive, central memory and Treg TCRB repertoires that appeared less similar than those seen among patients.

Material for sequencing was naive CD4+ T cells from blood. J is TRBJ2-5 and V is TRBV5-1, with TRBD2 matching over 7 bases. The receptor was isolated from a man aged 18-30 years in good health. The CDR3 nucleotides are TGCGCCAGCAGCCCTGGGGGGGGCCAAGAGACCCAGTACTTC. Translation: CASSPGGGQETQYF.